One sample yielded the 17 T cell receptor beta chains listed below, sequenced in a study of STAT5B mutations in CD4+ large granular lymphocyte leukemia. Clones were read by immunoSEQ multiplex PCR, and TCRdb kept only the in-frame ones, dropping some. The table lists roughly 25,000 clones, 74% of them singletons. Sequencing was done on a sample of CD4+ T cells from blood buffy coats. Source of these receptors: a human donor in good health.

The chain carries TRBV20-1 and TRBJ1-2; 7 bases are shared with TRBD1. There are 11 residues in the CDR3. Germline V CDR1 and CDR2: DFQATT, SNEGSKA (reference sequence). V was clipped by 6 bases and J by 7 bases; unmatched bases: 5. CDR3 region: CSATGVGGYTF. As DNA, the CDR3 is TGCAGTGCCACAGGGGTTGGTGGCTACACCTTC.

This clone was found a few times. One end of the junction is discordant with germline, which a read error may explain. The CDR3 region is CASSAETSGRYIF. The DNA for the CDR3 is TGTGCCAGTAGTGCAGAAACTAGCGGGAGATATATCTTC. The chain recombines TRBV19 with TRBJ2-1; 11 bases are shared with TRBD2. This CDR3 spans 13 amino acids. Germline V gene lookup returns CDR1 LNHDA and CDR2 SQIVND (reference sequence).

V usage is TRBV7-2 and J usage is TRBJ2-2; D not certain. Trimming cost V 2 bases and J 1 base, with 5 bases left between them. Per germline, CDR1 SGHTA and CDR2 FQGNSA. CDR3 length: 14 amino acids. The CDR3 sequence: CASSLWMNTGELFF. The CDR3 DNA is TGTGCCAGCAGCTTATGGATGAACACCGGGGAGCTGTTTTTT.

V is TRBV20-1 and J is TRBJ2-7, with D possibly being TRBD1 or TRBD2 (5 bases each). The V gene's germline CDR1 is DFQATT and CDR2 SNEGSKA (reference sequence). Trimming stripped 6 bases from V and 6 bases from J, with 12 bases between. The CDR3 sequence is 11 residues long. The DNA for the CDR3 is TGCAGTGCCGGGACCGCATTCGAGCAGTACTTC. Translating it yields CSAGTAFEQYF.

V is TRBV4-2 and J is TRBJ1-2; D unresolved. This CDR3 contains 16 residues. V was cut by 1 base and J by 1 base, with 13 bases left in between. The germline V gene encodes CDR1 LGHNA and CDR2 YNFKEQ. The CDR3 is CASSQAGVIFNYGYTF. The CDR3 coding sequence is TGTGCCAGCAGCCAAGCAGGTGTGATCTTTAACTATGGCTACACCTTC.

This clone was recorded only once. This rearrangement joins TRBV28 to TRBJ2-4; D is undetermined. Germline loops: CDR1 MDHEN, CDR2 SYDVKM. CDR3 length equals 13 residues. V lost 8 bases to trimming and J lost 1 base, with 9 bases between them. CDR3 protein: CASRGLAKNIQYF. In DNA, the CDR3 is TGTGCCAGCCGTGGGTTGGCCAAAAACATTCAGTACTTC.

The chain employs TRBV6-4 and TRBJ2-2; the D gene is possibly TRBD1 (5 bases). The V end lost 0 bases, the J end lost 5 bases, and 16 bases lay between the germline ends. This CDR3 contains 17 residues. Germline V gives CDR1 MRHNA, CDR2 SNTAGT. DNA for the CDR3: TGTGCCAGCAGTGACTCGAAGAGGCAGGGAAGAACCGGGGAGCTGTTTTTT. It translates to CASSDSKRQGRTGELFF.

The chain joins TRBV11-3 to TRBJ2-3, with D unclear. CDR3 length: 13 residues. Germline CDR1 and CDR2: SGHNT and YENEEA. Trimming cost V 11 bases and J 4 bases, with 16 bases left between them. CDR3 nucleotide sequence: TGTGCCTCCGCGCTCAGTTTGGCAGATACGCAGTATTTT. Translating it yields CASALSLADTQYF.

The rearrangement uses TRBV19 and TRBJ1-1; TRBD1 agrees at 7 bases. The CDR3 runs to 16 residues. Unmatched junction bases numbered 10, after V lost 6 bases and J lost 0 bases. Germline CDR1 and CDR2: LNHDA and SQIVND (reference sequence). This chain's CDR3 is CASSPLGTEMNTEAFF. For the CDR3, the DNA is TGTGCCAGTAGCCCACTCGGGACAGAGATGAACACTGAAGCTTTCTTT.

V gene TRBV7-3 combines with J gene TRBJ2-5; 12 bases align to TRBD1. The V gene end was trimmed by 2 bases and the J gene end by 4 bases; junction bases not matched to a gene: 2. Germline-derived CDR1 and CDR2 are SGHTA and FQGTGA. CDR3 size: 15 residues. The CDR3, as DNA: TGTGCCAGCAGCTTAGGGACAGGGGGCTTAGAGACCCAGTACTTC. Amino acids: CASSLGTGGLETQYF.

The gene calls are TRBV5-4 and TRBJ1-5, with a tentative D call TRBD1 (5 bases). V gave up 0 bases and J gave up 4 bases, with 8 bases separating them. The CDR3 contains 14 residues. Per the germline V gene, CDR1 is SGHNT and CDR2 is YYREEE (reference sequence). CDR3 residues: CASSLAGSNQPQHF. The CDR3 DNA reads TGTGCCAGCAGCTTGGCAGGGTCTAATCAGCCCCAGCATTTT.

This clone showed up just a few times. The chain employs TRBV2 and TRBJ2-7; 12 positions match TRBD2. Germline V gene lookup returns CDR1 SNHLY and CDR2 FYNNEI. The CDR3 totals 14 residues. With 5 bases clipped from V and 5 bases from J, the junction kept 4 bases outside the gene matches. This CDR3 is CASSRTSGINEQYF. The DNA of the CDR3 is TGTGCCAGCAGTCGGACTAGCGGGATAAACGAGCAGTACTTC.

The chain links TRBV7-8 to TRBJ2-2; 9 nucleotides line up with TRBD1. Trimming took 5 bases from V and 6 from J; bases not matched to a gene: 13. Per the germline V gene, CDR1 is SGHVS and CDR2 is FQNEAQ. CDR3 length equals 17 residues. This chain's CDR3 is CASSKESNRGLAGELFF. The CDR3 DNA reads TGTGCCAGCAGCAAAGAGAGTAACAGGGGGCTGGCCGGGGAGCTGTTTTTT.

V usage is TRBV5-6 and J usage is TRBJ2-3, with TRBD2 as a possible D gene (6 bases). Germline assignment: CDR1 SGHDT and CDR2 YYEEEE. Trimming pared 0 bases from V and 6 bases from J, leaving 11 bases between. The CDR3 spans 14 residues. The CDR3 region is CASSLGLAGDTQYF. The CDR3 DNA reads TGTGCCAGCAGCTTGGGGTTGGCGGGGGATACGCAGTATTTT.

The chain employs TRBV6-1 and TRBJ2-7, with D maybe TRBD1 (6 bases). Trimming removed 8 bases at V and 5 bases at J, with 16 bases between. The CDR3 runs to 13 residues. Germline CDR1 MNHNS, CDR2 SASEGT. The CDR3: CASHTGPPNEQYF. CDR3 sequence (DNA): TGTGCCAGCCATACAGGGCCCCCGAACGAGCAGTACTTC.

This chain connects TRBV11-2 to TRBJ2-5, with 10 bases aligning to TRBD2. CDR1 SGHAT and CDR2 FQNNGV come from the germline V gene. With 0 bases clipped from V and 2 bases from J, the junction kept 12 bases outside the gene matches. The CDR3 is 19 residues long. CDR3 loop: CASSLEPAGGRMGQETQYF. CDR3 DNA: TGTGCCAGCAGCTTAGAACCAGCGGGAGGGCGCATGGGTCAAGAGACCCAGTACTTC.

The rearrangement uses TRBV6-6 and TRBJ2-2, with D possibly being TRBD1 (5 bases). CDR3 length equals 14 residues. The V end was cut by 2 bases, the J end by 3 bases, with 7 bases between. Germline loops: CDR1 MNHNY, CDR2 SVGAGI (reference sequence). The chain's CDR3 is CASSYIRDTGELFF. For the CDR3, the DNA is TGTGCCAGCAGTTACATCAGGGACACCGGGGAGCTGTTTTTT.